What follows are 11 T cell receptor beta chains derived from one specimen sequenced in a study of T cell changes during pregnancy in multiple sclerosis. Method: immunoSEQ multiplex PCR; TCRdb's copy keeps in-frame clones and lacks some. The data show more than 45,000 clones, around 92% seen once. Sequencing was performed on CD4+ T cells from peripheral blood mononuclear cells, taken in the second trimester of pregnancy. All receptors derive from a female donor in good health, enrolled as a control in a pregnancy study.

The genes are TRBV5-8 and TRBJ2-3; a possible D gene is TRBD1 (5 bases). This CDR3 is built from 13 residues. Deletions cut 4 bases from V and 3 bases from J, with 9 bases between. Germline assignment: CDR1 SGHTS and CDR2 YDEGEE. The CDR3 DNA sequence: TGTGCCAGCAGCCCGCAGGGTACAGATACGCAGTATTTT. Protein: CASSPQGTDTQYF.

This rearrangement joins TRBV6-7 to TRBJ1-3, with TRBD1 identical over 7 bases. TRBV6-7 is placed among ORFs of uncertain function. V dropped 2 bases and J dropped 0; count of bases not matched to a gene: 16. The CDR3 is made up of 20 amino acids. The CDR3 sequence is CASSYPPDPRQGRSGNTIYF. DNA of the CDR3: TGTGCCAGCAGTTACCCCCCCGACCCGAGACAGGGACGCTCTGGAAACACCATATATTTT.

The genes are TRBV29-1 and TRBJ2-7, with no clear D. V gave up 0 bases and J gave up 5 bases, with 8 bases separating them. Germline values: CDR1 SQVTM, CDR2 ANQGSEA. The CDR3 runs 12 residues. The CDR3 region has the DNA TGCAGCGTTGAAGATGCCAGTCACGAGCAGTACTTC. Residues: CSVEDASHEQYF.

CDR3 region: CASTPGLPGSYNEQFF. CDR3 coding DNA: TGTGCCAGCACCCCGGGACTCCCAGGCTCCTACAATGAGCAGTTCTTC. The chain is built from TRBV11-2 and TRBJ2-1; D is perhaps TRBD2 (6 bases). Trimming left V 7 bases short and J 0 bases short, with 16 bases between. CDR1 is SGHAT and CDR2 is FQNNGV in the germline V gene. CDR3 size: 16 residues.

The V gene is TRBV29-1, the J gene TRBJ2-3; a weak D match, TRBD2 (6 bases). Germline-derived CDR1 and CDR2 are SQVTM and ANQGSEA. The V end lost 6 bases, the J end lost 2 bases, and 15 bases lay between the germline ends. The CDR3 consists of 14 residues. The CDR3 sequence: CSVPNSGDTDTQYF. The DNA for the CDR3 is TGCAGCGTACCCAATAGCGGAGACACAGATACGCAGTATTTT.

The chain carries TRBV6-5 and TRBJ2-7, with 8 nucleotides matching TRBD2. Germline V gene data show CDR1 as MNHEY and CDR2 as SVGAGI. The CDR3 contains 15 residues. Trimming removed 0 bases from V and 3 bases from J; junction bases left unmatched: 4. The CDR3 region has the DNA TGTGCCAGCAGTTACTCCCTTAGCGGGATCTACGAGCAGTACTTC. Amino acids: CASSYSLSGIYEQYF.

The chain has TRBV27 and TRBJ2-1, with D possibly matching TRBD1 (6 bases). The CDR3 has 13 residues. Trimming removed 6 bases from V and 11 bases from J, with 17 bases in between. CDR1 and CDR2 from the germline V gene are MNHEY and SMNVEV (reference sequence). CDR3 DNA: TGTGCCAGCAGAGCCCTACAGGGTGTCCAGCAGTTCTTC. Translating it yields CASRALQGVQQFF.

The chain joins TRBV21-1 to TRBJ1-4; the table's TRBD1 call for D was not verified on the DNA. TRBV21-1 is annotated as a pseudogene. The CDR3 covers 15 residues. The CDR3 is CASSKGDRANEKLFF. CDR3 bases: TGTGCCAGCAGCAAGGGGGACAGGGCGAATGAAAAACTGTTTTTT.

The genes are TRBV7-9 and TRBJ2-5; no clear D. Germline V gives CDR1 SEHNR, CDR2 FQNEAQ (reference sequence). Trimming pared 1 base from V and 4 bases from J, leaving 10 bases between. There are 14 residues in the CDR3. The CDR3 DNA reads as TGTGCCAGCAGCTTAGGTGCAGGTCCAGAGACCCAGTACTTC. It encodes CASSLGAGPETQYF.

This clone has a single count. The V gene is TRBV29-1, the J gene TRBJ2-6; D not resolved. Germline loops: CDR1 SQVTM, CDR2 ANQGSEA. Trimming took off 4 bases at V and 4 bases at J, with 5 bases between the two ends. The CDR3 extends over 12 amino acids. The CDR3 sequence: CSVGGGANVLTF. The CDR3 DNA reads TGCAGCGTTGGAGGAGGGGCCAACGTCCTGACTTTC.

The gene calls are TRBV6-4 and TRBJ2-5; 14 nucleotides agree with TRBD2. The CDR3 has 17 residues. J lost 5 bases, V lost 2 bases, and 7 bases had no gene match. Germline CDR1 and CDR2: MRHNA and SNTAGT. In DNA, the CDR3 is TGTGCCAGCAGTGACGCGAGACTAGCGGGGGGGCGGGAGACCCAGTACTTC. Translating it yields CASSDARLAGGRETQYF.